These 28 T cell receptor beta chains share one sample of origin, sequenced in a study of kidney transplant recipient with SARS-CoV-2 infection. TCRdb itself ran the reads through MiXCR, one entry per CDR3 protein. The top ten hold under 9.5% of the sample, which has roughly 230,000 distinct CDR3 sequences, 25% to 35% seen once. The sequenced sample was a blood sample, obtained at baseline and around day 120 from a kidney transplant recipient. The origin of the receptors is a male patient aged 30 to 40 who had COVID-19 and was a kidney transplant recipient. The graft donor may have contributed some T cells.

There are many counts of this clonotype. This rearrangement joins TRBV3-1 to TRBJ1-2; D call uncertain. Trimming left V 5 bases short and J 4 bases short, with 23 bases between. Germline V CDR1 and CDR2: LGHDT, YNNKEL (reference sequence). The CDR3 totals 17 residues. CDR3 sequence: CASSDRITLRKTYGYTF. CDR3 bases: TGTGCCAGCAGCGACCGAATCACCCTTCGAAAGACCTATGGCTACACCTTC.

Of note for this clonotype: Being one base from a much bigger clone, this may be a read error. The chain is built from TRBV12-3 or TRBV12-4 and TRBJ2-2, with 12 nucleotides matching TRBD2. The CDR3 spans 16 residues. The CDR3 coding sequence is TGTGCCAACAGTTGGGCTAGCGGGAGGGTCACCGGGGAGCTGTTTTTT. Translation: CANSWASGRVTGELFF.

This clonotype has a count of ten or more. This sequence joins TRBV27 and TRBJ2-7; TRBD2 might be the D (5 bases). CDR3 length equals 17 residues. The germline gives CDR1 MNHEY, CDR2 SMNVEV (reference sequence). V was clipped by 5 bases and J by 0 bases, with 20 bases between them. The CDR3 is CASSPSSGREGSYEQYF. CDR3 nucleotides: TGTGCCAGCAGTCCTTCCTCTGGCAGAGAGGGCTCCTACGAGCAGTACTTC.

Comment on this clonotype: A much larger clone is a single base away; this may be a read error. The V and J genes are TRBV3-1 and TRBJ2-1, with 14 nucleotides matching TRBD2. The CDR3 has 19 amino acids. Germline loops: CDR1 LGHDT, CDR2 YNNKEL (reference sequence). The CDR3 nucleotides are TGTGCCAGCAGCCATTATCTCGGGACTAGCGGGAGCTCCTACGATGAGCAGTTCTTC. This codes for CASSHYLGTSGSSYDEQFF.

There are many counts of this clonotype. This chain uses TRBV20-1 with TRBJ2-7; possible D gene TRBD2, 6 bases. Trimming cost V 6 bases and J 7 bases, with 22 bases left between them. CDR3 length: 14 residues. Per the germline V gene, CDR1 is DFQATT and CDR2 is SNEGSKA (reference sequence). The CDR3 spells CSAHPHGSPREQYF. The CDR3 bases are TGCAGTGCCCACCCCCACGGGAGCCCCCGGGAGCAGTACTTC.

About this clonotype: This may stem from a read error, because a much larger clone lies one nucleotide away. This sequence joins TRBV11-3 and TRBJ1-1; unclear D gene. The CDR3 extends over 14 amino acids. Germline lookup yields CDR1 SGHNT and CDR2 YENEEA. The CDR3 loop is CASILHEGNTEAFF. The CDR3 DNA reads TGTGCCAGCATCTTACATGAGGGTAACACTGAAGCTTTCTTT.

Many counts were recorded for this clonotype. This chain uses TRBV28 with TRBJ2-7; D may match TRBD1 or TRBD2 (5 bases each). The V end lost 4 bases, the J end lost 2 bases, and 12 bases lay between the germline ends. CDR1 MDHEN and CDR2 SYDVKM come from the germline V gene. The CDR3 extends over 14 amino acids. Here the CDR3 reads CASSSGTETYEQYF. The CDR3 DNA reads TGTGCCAGCAGTTCAGGGACGGAAACCTACGAGCAGTACTTC.

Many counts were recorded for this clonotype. The CDR3 protein is CASSARGSYEQYF. The CDR3 coding sequence is TGTGCCAGCAGCGCCCGGGGCTCCTACGAGCAGTACTTC. V gene TRBV9 combines with J gene TRBJ2-7; TRBD2 is a possible D gene (5 bases). Germline V gene data show CDR1 as SGDLS and CDR2 as YYNGEE. The V gene lost 3 bases and the J gene lost 0 bases, with 7 bases spanning the gap. The CDR3 runs to 13 residues.

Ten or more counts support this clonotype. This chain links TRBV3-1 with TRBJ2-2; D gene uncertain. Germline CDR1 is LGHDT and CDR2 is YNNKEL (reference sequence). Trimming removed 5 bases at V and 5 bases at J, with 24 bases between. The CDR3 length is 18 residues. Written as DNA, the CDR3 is TGTGCCAGCAGCGGCCGAGTTCCCATTTCAGGCTTGACCGGGGAGCTGTTTTTT. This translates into CASSGRVPISGLTGELFF. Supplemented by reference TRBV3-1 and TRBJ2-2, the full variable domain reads DTAVSQTPKYLVTQMGNDKSIKCEQNLGHDTMYWYKQDSKKFLKIMFSYNNKELIINETVPNRFSPKSPDKAHLNLHINSLELGDSAVYFCASSGRVPISGLTGELFFGEGSRLTVL.

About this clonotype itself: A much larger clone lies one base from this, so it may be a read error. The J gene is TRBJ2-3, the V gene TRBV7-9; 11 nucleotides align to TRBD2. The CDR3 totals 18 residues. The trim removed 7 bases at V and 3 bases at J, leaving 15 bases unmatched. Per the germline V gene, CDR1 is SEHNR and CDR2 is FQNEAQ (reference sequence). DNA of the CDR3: TGTGCCAGCAACCAATTTCGGACTAGCGGGTGGGGGACAGATACGCAGTATTTT. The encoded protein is CASNQFRTSGWGTDTQYF.

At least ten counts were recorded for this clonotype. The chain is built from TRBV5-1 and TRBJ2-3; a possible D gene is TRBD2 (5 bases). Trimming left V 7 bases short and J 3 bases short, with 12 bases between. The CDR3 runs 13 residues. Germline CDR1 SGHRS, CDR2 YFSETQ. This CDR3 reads CASALGGTDTQYF. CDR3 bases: TGCGCCAGCGCCCTCGGAGGAACAGATACGCAGTATTTT.

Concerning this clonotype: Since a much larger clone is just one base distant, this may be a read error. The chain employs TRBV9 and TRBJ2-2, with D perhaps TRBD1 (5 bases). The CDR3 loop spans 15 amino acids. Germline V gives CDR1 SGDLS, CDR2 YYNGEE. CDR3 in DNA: TGTGCCAGCAGCGTAGCAAGGGGCCACACCAGGGAGCTGTTTTTT. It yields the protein CASSVARGHTRELFF.

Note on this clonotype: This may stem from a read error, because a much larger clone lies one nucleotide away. The CDR3 nucleotides are TGTGCCAGCACATGCCATGTCTCGCGAAAGACCTATGGCTACACCTTC. Its protein is CASTCHVSRKTYGYTF. The gene calls are TRBV5-5 and TRBJ1-2; D call uncertain. Deletions cut 6 bases from V and 4 bases from J, with 22 bases between. The CDR3 spans 16 residues. Germline loops: CDR1 SGHKS, CDR2 YYEKEE (reference sequence).

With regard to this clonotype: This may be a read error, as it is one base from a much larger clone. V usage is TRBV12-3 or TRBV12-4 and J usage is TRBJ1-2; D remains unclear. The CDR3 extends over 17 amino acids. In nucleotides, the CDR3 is TGTGCCAGCGGTTTAATGTGCACAGCAGGAAAGACCTATGGCTACACCTTC. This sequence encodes CASGLMCTAGKTYGYTF.

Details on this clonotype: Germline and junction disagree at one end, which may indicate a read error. The DNA of the CDR3 is TGTGCCAGCACCTCAACTAGCGGGAGTTTCAATGGGCAGTTCTTC. Encoded protein: CASTSTSGSFNGQFF. V usage is TRBV6-8 and J usage is TRBJ2-1, with 11 bases that match TRBD2. Germline CDR1 MNHGY, CDR2 SAAAGT. The length of the CDR3 is 15 residues.

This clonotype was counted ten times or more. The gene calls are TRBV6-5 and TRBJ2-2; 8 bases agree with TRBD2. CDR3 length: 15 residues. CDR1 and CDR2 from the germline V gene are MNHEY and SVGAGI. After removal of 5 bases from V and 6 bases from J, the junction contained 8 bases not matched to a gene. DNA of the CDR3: TGTGCCAGCAGTCCCCTGCGACTAGCGTCCGGGGAGCTGTTTTTT. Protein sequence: CASSPLRLASGELFF.

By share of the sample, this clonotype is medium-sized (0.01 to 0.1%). CDR3 coding DNA: TGTGCCAGCAGCTTAGATGCTGGAGGCACAGATACGCAGTATTTT. This sequence encodes CASSLDAGGTDTQYF. V and J are TRBV7-8 and TRBJ2-3; D call uncertain. Germline-derived CDR1 and CDR2 are SGHVS and FQNEAQ. V shed 1 base and J shed 1 base, with 9 bases lying between them. The CDR3 contains 15 residues. The whole variable domain, filled in from reference TRBV7-8 and TRBJ2-3, reads GAGVSQSPRYKVAKRGQDVALRCDPISGHVSLFWYQQALGQGPEFLTYFQNEAQLDKSGLPSDRFFAERPEGSVSTLKIQRTQQEDSAVYLCASSLDAGGTDTQYFGPGTRLTVL.

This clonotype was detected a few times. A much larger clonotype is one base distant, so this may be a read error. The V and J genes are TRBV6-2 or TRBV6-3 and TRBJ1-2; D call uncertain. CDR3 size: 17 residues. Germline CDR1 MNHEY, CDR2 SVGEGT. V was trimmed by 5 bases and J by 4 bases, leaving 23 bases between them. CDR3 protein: CASSRTACIGKTYGYTF. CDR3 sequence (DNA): TGTGCCAGCAGTCGTACGGCCTGCATCGGAAAGACCTATGGCTACACCTTC.

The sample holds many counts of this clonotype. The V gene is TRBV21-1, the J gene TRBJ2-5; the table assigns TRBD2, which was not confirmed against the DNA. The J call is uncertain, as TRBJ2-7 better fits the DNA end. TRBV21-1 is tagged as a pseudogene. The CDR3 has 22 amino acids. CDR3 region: CASSTTAHGLAGGPSLGYEQYF. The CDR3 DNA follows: TGTGCCAGCAGCACCACAGCTCACGGACTAGCGGGAGGGCCGAGTCTTGGCTACGAGCAGTACTTC.

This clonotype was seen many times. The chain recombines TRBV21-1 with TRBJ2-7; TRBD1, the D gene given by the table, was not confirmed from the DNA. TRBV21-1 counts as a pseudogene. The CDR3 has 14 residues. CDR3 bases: TGTGCCAGCAGCAAATCAGGGAGACCCTACGAGCAGTACTTC. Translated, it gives CASSKSGRPYEQYF.

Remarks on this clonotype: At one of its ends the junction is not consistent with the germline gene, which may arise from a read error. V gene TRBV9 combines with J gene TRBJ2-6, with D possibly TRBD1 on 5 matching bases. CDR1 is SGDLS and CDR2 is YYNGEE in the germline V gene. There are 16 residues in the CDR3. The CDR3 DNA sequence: TGTGGCAGCAGCGTAGGATTGGGCTCTGGGGCCGACGTCCTGACTTTC. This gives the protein CGSSVGLGSGADVLTF. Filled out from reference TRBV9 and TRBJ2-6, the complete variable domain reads DSGVTQTPKHLITATGQRVTLRCSPRSGDLSVYWYQQSLDQGLQFLIQYYNGEERAKGNILERFSAQQFPDLHSELNLSSLELGDSALYFCGSSVGLGSGADVLTFGAGSRLTVL.

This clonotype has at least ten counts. The CDR3 region has the DNA TGTGCCAGCAGCTCAACCACAGGAGCTAACTATGGCTACACCTTC. Translated, it gives CASSSTTGANYGYTF. The chain has TRBV7-2 and TRBJ1-2; D might be TRBD1 (5 bases). CDR3 length: 15 amino acids. The germline gives CDR1 SGHTA, CDR2 FQGNSA. The ends were cut back, 4 bases at V and 0 bases at J, with 12 bases in the middle.

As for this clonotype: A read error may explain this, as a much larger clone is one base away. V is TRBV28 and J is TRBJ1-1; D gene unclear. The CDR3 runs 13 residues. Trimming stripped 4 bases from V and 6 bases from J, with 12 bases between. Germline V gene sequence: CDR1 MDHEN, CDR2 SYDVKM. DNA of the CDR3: TGTGCCAGCAGTTCATTTGGGGTTCCTGAAGCTTTCTTT. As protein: CASSSFGVPEAFF.

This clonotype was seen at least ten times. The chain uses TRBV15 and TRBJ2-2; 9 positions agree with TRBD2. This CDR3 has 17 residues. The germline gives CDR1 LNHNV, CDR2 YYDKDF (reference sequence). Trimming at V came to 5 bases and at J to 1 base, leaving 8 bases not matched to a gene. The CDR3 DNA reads TGTGCCACCAGCGACGCGGGACTAGCAGAGAACACCGGGGAGCTGTTTTTT. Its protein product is CATSDAGLAENTGELFF.

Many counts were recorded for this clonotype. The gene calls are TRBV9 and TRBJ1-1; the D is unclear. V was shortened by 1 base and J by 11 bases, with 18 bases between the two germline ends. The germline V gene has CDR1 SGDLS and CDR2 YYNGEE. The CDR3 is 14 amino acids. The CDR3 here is CASSVTYEGTTAFF. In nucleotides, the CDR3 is TGTGCCAGCAGCGTAACCTATGAGGGAACAACGGCTTTCTTT.

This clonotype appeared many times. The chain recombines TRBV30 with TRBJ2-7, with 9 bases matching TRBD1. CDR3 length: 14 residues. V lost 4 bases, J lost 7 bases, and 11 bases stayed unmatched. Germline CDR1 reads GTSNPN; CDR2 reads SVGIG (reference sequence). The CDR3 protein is CAWTSGTGMREQYF. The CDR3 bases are TGTGCCTGGACCTCCGGGACAGGGATGAGGGAGCAGTACTTC.

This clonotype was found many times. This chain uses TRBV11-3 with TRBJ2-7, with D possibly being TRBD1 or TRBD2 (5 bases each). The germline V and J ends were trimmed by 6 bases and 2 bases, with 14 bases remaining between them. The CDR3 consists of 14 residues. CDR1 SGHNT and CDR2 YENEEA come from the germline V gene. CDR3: CASRSGTSTYEQYF. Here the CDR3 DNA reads TGTGCCAGCAGATCCGGGACGTCGACCTACGAGCAGTACTTC.

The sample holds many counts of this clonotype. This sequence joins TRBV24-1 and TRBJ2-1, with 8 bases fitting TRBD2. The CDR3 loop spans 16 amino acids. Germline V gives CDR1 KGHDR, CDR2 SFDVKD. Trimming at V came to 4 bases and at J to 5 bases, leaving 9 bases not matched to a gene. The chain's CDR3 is CATSDSTSGANNEQFF. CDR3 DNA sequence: TGTGCCACCAGTGACTCAACTAGCGGCGCAAACAATGAGCAGTTCTTC.